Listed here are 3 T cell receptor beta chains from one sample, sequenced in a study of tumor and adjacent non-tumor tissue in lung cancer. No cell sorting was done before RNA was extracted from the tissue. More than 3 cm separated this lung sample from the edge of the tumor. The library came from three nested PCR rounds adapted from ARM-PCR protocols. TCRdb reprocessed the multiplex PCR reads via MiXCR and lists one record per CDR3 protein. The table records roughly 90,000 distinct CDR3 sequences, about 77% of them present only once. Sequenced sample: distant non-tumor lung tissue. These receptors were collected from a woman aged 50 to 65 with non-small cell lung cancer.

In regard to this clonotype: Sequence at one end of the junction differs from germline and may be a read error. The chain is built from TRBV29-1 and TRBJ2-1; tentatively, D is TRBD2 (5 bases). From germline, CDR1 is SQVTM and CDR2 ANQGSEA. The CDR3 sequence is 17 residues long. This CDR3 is CSVEVFGWVTSYNEQFF. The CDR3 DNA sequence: TGTAGCGTTGAAGTGTTCGGTTGGGTAACCTCCTACAATGAGCAGTTCTTC.

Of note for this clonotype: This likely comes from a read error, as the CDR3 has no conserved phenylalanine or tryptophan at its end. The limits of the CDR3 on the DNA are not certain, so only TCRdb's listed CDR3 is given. The chain's CDR3 is CASSGRDIPYEQHI. The chain has TRBV6-6 and TRBJ2-7; the table's D call of TRBD2 was not tested on the DNA. CDR1 is MNHNY, CDR2 SVGAGI, per germline (reference sequence). The CDR3 contains 14 residues when both ends are counted.

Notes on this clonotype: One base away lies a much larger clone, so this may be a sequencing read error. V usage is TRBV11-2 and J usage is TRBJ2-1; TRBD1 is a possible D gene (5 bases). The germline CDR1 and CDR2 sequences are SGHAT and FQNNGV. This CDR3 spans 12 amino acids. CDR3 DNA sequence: TGCGCCGACAGCTTAAACGAAGATGAGCAGTTCTTC. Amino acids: CADSLNEDEQFF.